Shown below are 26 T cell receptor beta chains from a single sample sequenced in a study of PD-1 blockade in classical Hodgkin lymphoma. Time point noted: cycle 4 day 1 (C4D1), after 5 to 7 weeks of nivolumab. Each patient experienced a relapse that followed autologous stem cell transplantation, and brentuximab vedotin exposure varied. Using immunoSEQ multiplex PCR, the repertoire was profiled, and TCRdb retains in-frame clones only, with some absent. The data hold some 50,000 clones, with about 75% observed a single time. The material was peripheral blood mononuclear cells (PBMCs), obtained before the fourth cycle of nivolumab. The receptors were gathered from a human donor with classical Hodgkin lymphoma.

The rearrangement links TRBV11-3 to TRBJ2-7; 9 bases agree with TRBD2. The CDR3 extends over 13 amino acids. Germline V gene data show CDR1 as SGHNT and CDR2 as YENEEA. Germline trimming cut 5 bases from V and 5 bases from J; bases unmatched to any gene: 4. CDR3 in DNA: TGTGCCAGCAGCCTCATAGCGGGAGACGAGCAGTACTTC. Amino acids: CASSLIAGDEQYF.

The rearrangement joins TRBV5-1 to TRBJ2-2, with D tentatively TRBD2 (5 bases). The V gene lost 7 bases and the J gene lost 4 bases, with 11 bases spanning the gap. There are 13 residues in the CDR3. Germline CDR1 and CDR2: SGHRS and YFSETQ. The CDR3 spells CASGSVGTGELFF. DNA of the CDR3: TGCGCCAGCGGGAGTGTGGGCACCGGGGAGCTGTTTTTT.

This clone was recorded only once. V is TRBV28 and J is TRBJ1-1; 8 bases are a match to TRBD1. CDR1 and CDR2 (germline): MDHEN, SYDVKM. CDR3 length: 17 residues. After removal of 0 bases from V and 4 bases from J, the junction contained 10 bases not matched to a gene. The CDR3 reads CASSLWTGVEWGTEAFF. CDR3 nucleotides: TGTGCCAGCAGTTTATGGACAGGGGTTGAGTGGGGCACTGAAGCTTTCTTT.

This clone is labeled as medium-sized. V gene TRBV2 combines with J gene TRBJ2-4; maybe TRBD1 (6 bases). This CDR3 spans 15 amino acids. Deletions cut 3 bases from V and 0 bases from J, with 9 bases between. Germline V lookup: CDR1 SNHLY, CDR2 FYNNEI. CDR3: CASSEWTAAKNIQYF. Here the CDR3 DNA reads TGTGCCAGCAGTGAGTGGACAGCAGCCAAAAACATTCAGTACTTC.

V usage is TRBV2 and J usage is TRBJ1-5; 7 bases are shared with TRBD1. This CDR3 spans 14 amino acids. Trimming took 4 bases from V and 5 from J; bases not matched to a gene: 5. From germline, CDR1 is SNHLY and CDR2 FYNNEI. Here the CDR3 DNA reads TGTGCCAGCAGTGGAGGGGGCGGACATCAGCCCCAGCATTTT. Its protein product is CASSGGGGHQPQHF. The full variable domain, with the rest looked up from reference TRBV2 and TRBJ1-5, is EPEVTQTPSHQVTQMGQEVILRCVPISNHLYFYWYRQILGQKVEFLVSFYNNEISEKSEIFDDQFSVERPDGSNFTLKIRSTKLEDSAMYFCASSGGGGHQPQHFGDGTRLSIL.

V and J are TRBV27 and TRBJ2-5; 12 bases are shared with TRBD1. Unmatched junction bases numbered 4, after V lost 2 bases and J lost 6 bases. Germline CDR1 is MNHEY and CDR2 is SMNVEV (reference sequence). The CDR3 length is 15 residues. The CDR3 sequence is CASSLGTGGRKTQYF. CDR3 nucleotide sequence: TGTGCCAGCAGTTTAGGGACAGGGGGCAGGAAGACCCAGTACTTC.

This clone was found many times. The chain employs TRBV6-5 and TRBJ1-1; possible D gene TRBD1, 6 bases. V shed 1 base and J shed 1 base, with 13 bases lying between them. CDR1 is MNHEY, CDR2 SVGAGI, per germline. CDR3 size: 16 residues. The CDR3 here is CASSYWGGAANTEAFF. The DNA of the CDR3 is TGTGCCAGCAGTTACTGGGGGGGCGCAGCGAACACTGAAGCTTTCTTT.

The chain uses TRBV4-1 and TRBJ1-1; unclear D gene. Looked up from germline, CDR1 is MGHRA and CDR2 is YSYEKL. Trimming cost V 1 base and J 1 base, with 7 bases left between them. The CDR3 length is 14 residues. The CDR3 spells CASSQVAKNTEAFF. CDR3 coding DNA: TGCGCCAGCAGCCAAGTTGCGAAGAACACTGAAGCTTTCTTT.

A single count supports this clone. The CDR3, as DNA: TGTGCCAGCAGCCAGGACAGAGAACAAAACATTCAGTACTTC. Protein product: CASSQDREQNIQYF. The rearrangement joins TRBV5-4 to TRBJ2-4; perhaps TRBD1 as D (6 bases). Germline V gives CDR1 SGHNT, CDR2 YYREEE (reference sequence). V lost 4 bases and J 5 bases, leaving 13 bases between the germline ends. There are 14 residues in the CDR3. The full variable domain, with the rest looked up from reference TRBV5-4 and TRBJ2-4, is ETGVTQSPTHLIKTRGQQVTLRCSSQSGHNTVSWYQQALGQGPQFIFQYYREEENGRGNFPPRFSGLQFPNYSSELNVNALELDDSALYLCASSQDREQNIQYFGAGTRLSVL.

CDR3 in DNA: TGTGCCAGCAGTCGCGGACTAGGGGACATAGCTAACTATGGCTACACCTTC. Protein sequence: CASSRGLGDIANYGYTF. The V call is TRBV28, the J call TRBJ1-2; weak D call: TRBD1 (6 bases). CDR3 size: 17 residues. CDR1 is MDHEN and CDR2 is SYDVKM in the germline V gene. Trimming cost V 5 bases and J 0 bases, with 19 bases left between them.

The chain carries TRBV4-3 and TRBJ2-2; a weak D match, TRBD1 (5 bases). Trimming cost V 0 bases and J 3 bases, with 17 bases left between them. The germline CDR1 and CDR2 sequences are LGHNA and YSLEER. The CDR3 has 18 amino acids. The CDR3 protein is CASSQDTLGAGDTGELFF. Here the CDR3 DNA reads TGCGCCAGCAGCCAAGATACGTTAGGGGCCGGAGACACCGGGGAGCTGTTTTTT.

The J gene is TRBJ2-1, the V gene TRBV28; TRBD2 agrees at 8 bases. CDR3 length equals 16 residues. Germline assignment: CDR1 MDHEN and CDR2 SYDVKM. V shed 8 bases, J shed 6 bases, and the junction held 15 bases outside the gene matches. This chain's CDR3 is CASHTLLAGTLNEQFF. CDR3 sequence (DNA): TGTGCCAGCCACACCCTGCTAGCGGGCACACTCAATGAGCAGTTCTTC. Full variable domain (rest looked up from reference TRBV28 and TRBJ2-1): DVKVTQSSRYLVKRTGEKVFLECVQDMDHENMFWYRQDPGLGLRLIYFSYDVKMKEKGDIPEGYSVSREKKERFSLILESASTNQTSMYLCASHTLLAGTLNEQFFGPGTRLTVL.

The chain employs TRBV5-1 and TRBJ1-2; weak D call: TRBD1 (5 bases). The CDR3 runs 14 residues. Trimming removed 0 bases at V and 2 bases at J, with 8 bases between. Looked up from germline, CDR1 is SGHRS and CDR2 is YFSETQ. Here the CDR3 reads CASSLGDPNYGYTF. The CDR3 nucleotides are TGCGCCAGCAGCTTGGGGGACCCGAACTATGGCTACACCTTC.

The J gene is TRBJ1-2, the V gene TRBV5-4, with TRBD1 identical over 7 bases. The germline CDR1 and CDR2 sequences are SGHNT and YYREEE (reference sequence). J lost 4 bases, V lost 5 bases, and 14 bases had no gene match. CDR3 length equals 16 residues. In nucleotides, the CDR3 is TGTGCCAGCAGGTCTGGGCGAGACAGGGTATTCTATGGCTACACCTTC. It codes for CASRSGRDRVFYGYTF.

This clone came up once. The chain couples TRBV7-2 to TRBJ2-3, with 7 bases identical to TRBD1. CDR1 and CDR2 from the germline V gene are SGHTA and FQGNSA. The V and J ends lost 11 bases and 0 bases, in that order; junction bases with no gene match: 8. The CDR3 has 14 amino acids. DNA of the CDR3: TGTGCCCTGTTGGGACAGACTAGCACAGATACGCAGTATTTT. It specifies CALLGQTSTDTQYF. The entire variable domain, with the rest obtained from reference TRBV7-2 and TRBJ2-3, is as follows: GAGVSQSPSNKVTEKGKDVELRCDPISGHTALYWYRQSLGQGLEFLIYFQGNSAPDKSGLPSDRFSAERTGGSVSTLTIQRTQQEDSAVYLCALLGQTSTDTQYFGPGTRLTVL.

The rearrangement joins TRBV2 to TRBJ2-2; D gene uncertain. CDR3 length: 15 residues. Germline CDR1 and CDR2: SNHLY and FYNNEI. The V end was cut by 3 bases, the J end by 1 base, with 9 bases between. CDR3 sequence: CASSEPVMNTGELFF. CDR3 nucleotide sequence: TGTGCCAGCAGTGAGCCGGTTATGAACACCGGGGAGCTGTTTTTT. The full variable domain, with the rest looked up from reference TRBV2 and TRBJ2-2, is EPEVTQTPSHQVTQMGQEVILRCVPISNHLYFYWYRQILGQKVEFLVSFYNNEISEKSEIFDDQFSVERPDGSNFTLKIRSTKLEDSAMYFCASSEPVMNTGELFFGEGSRLTVL.

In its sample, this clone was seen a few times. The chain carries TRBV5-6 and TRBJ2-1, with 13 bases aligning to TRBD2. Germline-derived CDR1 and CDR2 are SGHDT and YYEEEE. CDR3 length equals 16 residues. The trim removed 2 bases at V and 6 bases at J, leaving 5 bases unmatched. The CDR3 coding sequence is TGTGCCAGCAGCTTACTAGCGGGAGGGCCGTTCAATGAGCAGTTCTTC. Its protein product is CASSLLAGGPFNEQFF.

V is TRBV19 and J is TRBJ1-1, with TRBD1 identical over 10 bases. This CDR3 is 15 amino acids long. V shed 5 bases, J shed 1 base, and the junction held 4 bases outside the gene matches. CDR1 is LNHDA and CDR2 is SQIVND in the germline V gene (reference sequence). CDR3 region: CASSAWTGGNTEAFF. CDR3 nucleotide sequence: TGTGCCAGTAGTGCATGGACAGGGGGGAACACTGAAGCTTTCTTT.

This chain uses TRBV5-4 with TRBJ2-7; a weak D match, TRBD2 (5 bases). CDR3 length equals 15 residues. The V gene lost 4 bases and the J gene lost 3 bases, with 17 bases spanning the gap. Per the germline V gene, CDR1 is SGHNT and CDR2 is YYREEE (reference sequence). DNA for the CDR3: TGTGCCAGCAGCACCCGGGCTCTCGGGATCTACGAGCAGTACTTC. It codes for CASSTRALGIYEQYF.

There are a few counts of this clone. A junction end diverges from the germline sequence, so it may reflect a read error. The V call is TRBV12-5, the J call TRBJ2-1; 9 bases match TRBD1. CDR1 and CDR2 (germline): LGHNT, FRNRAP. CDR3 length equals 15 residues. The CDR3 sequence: CASALDRGSYNEQFF. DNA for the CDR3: TGTGCTAGTGCTTTGGACAGGGGCTCCTACAATGAGCAGTTCTTC.

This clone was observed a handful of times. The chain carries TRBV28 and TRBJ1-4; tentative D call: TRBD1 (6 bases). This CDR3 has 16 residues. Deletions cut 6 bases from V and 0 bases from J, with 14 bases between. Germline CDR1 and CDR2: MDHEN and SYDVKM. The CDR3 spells CASRKAGGTTNEKLFF. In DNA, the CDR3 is TGTGCCAGCAGAAAAGCGGGGGGCACAACTAATGAAAAACTGTTTTTT.

CDR3 loop: CASSGDRGFETQYF. The CDR3 nucleotides are TGTGCCAGCAGCGGGGACAGGGGATTCGAGACCCAGTACTTC. The rearrangement joins TRBV2 to TRBJ2-5, with 10 positions matching TRBD1. This CDR3 contains 14 residues. CDR1 and CDR2 (germline): SNHLY, FYNNEI. V dropped 6 bases and J dropped 5; count of bases not matched to a gene: 6.

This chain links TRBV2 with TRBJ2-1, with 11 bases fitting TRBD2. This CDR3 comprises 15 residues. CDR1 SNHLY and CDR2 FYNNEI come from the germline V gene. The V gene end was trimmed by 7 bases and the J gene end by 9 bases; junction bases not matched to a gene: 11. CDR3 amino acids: CASKKELAGDGEQFF. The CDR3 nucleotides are TGTGCCAGCAAAAAGGAACTAGCGGGAGACGGTGAGCAGTTCTTC.

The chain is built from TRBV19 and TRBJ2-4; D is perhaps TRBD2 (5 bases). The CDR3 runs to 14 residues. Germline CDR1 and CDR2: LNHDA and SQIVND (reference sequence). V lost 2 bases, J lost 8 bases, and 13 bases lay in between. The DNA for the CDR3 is TGTGCCAGTAGTATATCCGAGGGTTGGGACATTCAGTACTTC. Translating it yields CASSISEGWDIQYF.

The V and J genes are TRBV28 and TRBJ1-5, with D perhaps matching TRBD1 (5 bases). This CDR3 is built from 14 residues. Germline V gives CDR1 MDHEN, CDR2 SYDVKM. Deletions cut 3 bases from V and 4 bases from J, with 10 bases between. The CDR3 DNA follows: TGTGCCAGCAGTTTCCCGGGACCTAATCAGCCCCAGCATTTT. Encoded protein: CASSFPGPNQPQHF.

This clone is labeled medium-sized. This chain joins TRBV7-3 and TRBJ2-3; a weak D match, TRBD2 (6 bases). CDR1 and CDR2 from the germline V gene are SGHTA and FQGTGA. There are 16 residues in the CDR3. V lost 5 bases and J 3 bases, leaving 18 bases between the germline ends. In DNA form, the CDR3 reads TGTGCCAGCAGCCCCGGGACTGTTGTGGAGACAGATACGCAGTATTTT. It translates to CASSPGTVVETDTQYF.